This TCR beta chain is from a study of cytomegalovirus exposure and HLA in healthy donors. Study-level information: HLA-typed donors were the source of some 85 million unique TCRs, which an early data release held. Whole-study results and caveats: Within the data, a cluster of highly shared sequence variants was likely a sequencing artifact. From TCR beta sequences, most subjects' HLA-A and HLA-B alleles were reportedly predicted accurately.

About this clone: Its cognate antigen is unknown.

Primers for the PCR totalled 60 Vbeta and 13 Jbeta. The method was immunoSEQ multiplex PCR; TCRdb's version includes in-frame clones alone and lacks a portion of them. The profile shows some 140,000 clones, 73% of them singletons. The germline V gene has CDR1 MNHNS and CDR2 SASEGT. This CDR3 spans 16 amino acids. Losses at the gene ends were 4 bases for V and 1 base for J; bases not matched to a gene: 7. While unrecorded immune exposures were likely, the donors were nominally healthy when sampled. Material for sequencing was PBMCs. The rearrangement joins TRBV6-1 to TRBJ2-1, with TRBD2 matching 7 bases. This receptor was taken from a woman in her thirties or forties in good health and CMV-seronegative. The CDR3 spells CASSARTSVSYNEQFF. CDR3 sequence (DNA): TGTGCCAGCAGTGCCAGGACTAGTGTTTCCTACAATGAGCAGTTCTTC.